Below, 21 T cell receptor beta chains from the same sample are listed, as sequenced in a study of Graves' ophthalmopathy and Graves' hyperthyroidism. Amplification of the TCR beta CDR3 regions used RNA transcripts (as template). First-round RT-PCR with HTBI primers preceded a second-round multiplex PCR. TCRdb reprocessed the multiplex PCR reads via MiXCR and lists one record per CDR3 protein. The data show 660,000 or so distinct CDR3 sequences, about 38% seen once. Sequenced input: peripheral blood. The receptors here all came from an adult man with Graves' ophthalmopathy.

The chain carries TRBV7-6 and TRBJ2-1, with 7 bases aligning to TRBD2. Germline CDR1 is SGHVS and CDR2 is FNYEAQ. This CDR3 has 14 amino acids. J gave up 4 bases and V 3 bases, and 3 bases lay outside the gene matches. CDR3 residues: CASSFDGGYNEQFF. The CDR3, as DNA: TGTGCCAGCAGCTTCGACGGGGGGTACAATGAGCAGTTCTTC.

The V call is TRBV4-3, the J call TRBJ1-2; TRBD1 might be the D (5 bases). The CDR3 spans 14 residues. V lost 0 bases and J lost 5, with 10 bases in between. Germline CDR1 is LGHNA and CDR2 is YSLEER. CDR3 sequence reads: CASSQEGGGYGYTF. CDR3 coding DNA: TGCGCCAGCAGCCAAGAGGGGGGGGGTTATGGCTACACCTTC.

This clonotype was seen ten or more times. The gene calls are TRBV12-3 or TRBV12-4 and TRBJ1-1; the D is unclear. Trimming took off 1 base at V and 9 bases at J, with 6 bases between the two ends. The CDR3 has 11 residues. DNA for the CDR3: TGTGCCAGCAGTTTAGGGGCTAAAGCTTTCTTT. Translation: CASSLGAKAFF.

The sample holds many counts of this clonotype. The chain joins TRBV7-6 to TRBJ2-7; maybe TRBD2 (5 bases). From germline, CDR1 is SGHVS and CDR2 FNYEAQ. This CDR3 has 15 residues. V dropped 8 bases and J dropped 0 bases, with 17 bases sitting between them. The CDR3 region is CASRSWMGSSYEQYF. The CDR3 DNA reads TGTGCCAGCCGTTCATGGATGGGGAGCTCCTACGAGCAGTACTTC.

This chain joins TRBV29-1 and TRBJ1-2; D is uncertain. The CDR3 sequence is 8 residues long. Germline V lookup: CDR1 SQVTM, CDR2 ANQGSEA. V was pared by 8 bases and J by 3 bases, with 1 base between. The CDR3 spells CSYYGYTF. Here the CDR3 DNA reads TGCAGCTACTATGGCTACACCTTC. The full variable domain, completed using reference TRBV29-1 and TRBJ1-2, is SAVISQKPSRDICQRGTSLTIQCQVDSQVTMMFWYRQQPGQSLTLIATANQGSEATYESGFVIDKFPISRPNLTFSTLTVSNMSPEDSSIYLCSYYGYTFGSGTRLTVV.

The genes are TRBV7-9 and TRBJ2-7, with TRBD1 as a possible D gene (5 bases). V was clipped by 4 bases and J by 7 bases, with 23 bases between them. Germline lookup yields CDR1 SEHNR and CDR2 FQNEAQ (reference sequence). This CDR3 has 16 amino acids. Written as DNA, the CDR3 is TGTGCCAGCAGCTCTCTGGGGCCCCCCGGCACCGGGGAGCAGTACTTC. This encodes CASSSLGPPGTGEQYF.

As concerns this clonotype: One end of the junction is discordant with germline, which a read error may explain. The V gene is TRBV10-3, the J gene TRBJ1-5; possibly TRBD1 for D (6 bases). CDR1 ENHRY and CDR2 SYGVKD come from the germline V gene. The length of the CDR3 is 14 residues. The CDR3 DNA reads TGTGCCAGCAGTTACTCAGGGGAAGATCAGCCCCAGCATTTT. It codes for CASSYSGEDQPQHF.

There are many counts of this clonotype. The chain links TRBV7-9 to TRBJ1-5; D not resolved. From germline, CDR1 is SEHNR and CDR2 FQNEAQ (reference sequence). This CDR3 is built from 12 residues. V lost 2 bases and J lost 7, with 6 bases in between. CDR3 sequence: CASSLYAQPQHF. Written as DNA, the CDR3 is TGTGCCAGCAGCTTATACGCCCAGCCCCAGCATTTT.

This clonotype occurred many times. This rearrangement joins TRBV15 to TRBJ1-5; unclear D gene. The CDR3 has 13 residues. Trimming pared 3 bases from V and 0 bases from J, leaving 3 bases between. Germline lookup yields CDR1 LNHNV and CDR2 YYDKDF (reference sequence). The CDR3 is CATSRNSNQPQHF. The CDR3 bases are TGTGCCACCAGCAGGAATAGCAATCAGCCCCAGCATTTT.

This clonotype was counted between two and nine times. A much larger clone differs by one base, so this may be a read error. The chain links TRBV7-9 to TRBJ2-5; tentatively, D is TRBD2 (5 bases). This CDR3 has 14 amino acids. Germline CDR1 is SEHNR and CDR2 is FQNEAQ (reference sequence). The CDR3 reads CASSLSLAQETQCF. CDR3 coding DNA: TGTGCCAGCAGCTTATCGCTAGCTCAGGAGACCCAGTGCTTC.

This clonotype was picked up many times. The chain is built from TRBV9 and TRBJ1-6; D uncertain. CDR1 and CDR2 (germline): SGDLS, YYNGEE. V lost 2 bases and J 9 bases, leaving 9 bases between the germline ends. CDR3 size: 13 residues. The CDR3, as DNA: TGTGCCAGCAGCGTGGGCGGCGGTTCACCCCTCCACTTT. Amino acids: CASSVGGGSPLHF.

This clonotype was counted between two and nine times. The chain couples TRBV12-3 or TRBV12-4 to TRBJ2-7; D might be TRBD2 (7 bases). Trimming took 7 bases from V and 2 from J, leaving 12 bases between them. CDR3 length equals 13 residues. The CDR3 spells CASTGGGTYEQYF. The CDR3 DNA follows: TGTGCCAGCACGGGGGGCGGAACCTACGAGCAGTACTTC.

Turning to this clonotype: This may arise from a read error, as a much more abundant clone is one base away. This is likely a read error, given that the CDR3 carries no conserved phenylalanine or tryptophan at its end. The rearrangement uses TRBV9 and TRBJ2-5; 7 nucleotides line up with TRBD1. Per the germline V gene, CDR1 is SGDLS and CDR2 is YYNGEE. Trimming removed 6 bases from V and 3 bases from J; junction bases left unmatched: 5. The CDR3 runs to 13 residues. The CDR3 spells CASTPDREETQYL. The DNA for the CDR3 is TGTGCCAGCACTCCAGACAGGGAAGAGACCCAGTACCTC.

In regard to this clonotype: A much larger clonotype is one base distant, so this may be a read error. V gene TRBV10-3 combines with J gene TRBJ2-7; 8 bases are shared with TRBD1. Losses at the gene ends were 5 bases for V and 5 bases for J; bases not matched to a gene: 5. CDR3 length: 13 residues. Germline loops: CDR1 ENHRY, CDR2 SYGVKD. The CDR3: CAISYDRGHEQYF. As DNA, the CDR3 is TGTGCCATCAGTTATGACAGGGGTCACGAGCAGTACTTC.

With respect to this clonotype: A read error may explain this, as a much larger clone is one base away. The genes are TRBV11-2 and TRBJ1-1, with D possibly being TRBD1 (5 bases). This CDR3 contains 14 residues. The germline V gene encodes CDR1 SGHAT and CDR2 FQNNGV. The CDR3 loop reads CVSSKRDLNTEAFF. In nucleotides, the CDR3 is TGTGTCAGCAGCAAGAGGGACCTAAACACTGAAGCTTTCTTT. Combining the CDR3 with reference TRBV11-2 and TRBJ1-1 gives the whole variable domain EAGVAQSPRYKIIEKRQSVAFWCNPISGHATLYWYQQILGQGPKLLIQFQNNGVVDDSQLPKDRFSAERLKGVDSTLKIQPAKLEDSAVYLCVSSKRDLNTEAFFGQGTRLTVV.

For the CDR3, the DNA is TGTGCCAGCAGCTTGGTCTCCCACCGAAAGAACACCGGGGAGCTGTTTTTT. Translation gives CASSLVSHRKNTGELFF. V usage is TRBV7-9 and J usage is TRBJ2-2; no clear D gene. The germline V gene has CDR1 SEHNR and CDR2 FQNEAQ (reference sequence). Between the trimmed V and J ends, which lost 3 bases and 1 base, there was a span of 15 bases. The CDR3 extends over 17 amino acids.

This clonotype was seen more than once but under ten times. The chain couples TRBV5-1 to TRBJ1-1; D possibly corresponds to TRBD1 (6 bases). Looked up from germline, CDR1 is SGHRS and CDR2 is YFSETQ. The CDR3 covers 13 residues. Trimming stripped 4 bases from V and 7 bases from J, with 14 bases between. The CDR3 protein is CASSRRQAIEAFF. The CDR3 DNA follows: TGCGCCAGCAGCCGACGACAGGCCATTGAAGCTTTCTTT.

The rearrangement joins TRBV29-1 to TRBJ2-7; 14 nucleotides line up with TRBD2. This CDR3 has 13 amino acids. The J segment lost 7 bases and the V segment lost 7 bases, leaving 6 bases of the junction unmatched. Germline-derived CDR1 and CDR2 are SQVTM and ANQGSEA. The CDR3, as DNA: TGCAGCGCGACTAGCGGGAGGGCCAATGAGCAGTACTTC. The encoded protein is CSATSGRANEQYF.

This CDR3 is CASSRGAGTSSVSYEQYF. As DNA, the CDR3 is TGTGCCAGCAGCCGGGGGGCCGGGACTAGTTCTGTTTCCTACGAGCAGTACTTC. V usage is TRBV7-9 and J usage is TRBJ2-7; TRBD2 matches at 8 bases. Per germline, CDR1 SEHNR and CDR2 FQNEAQ (reference sequence). This CDR3 has 18 amino acids. J lost 1 base, V lost 5 bases, and 16 bases had no gene match.

Concerning this clonotype itself: A read error may explain this, as a much larger clone is one base away. The conserved closing phenylalanine or tryptophan is absent in this CDR3, likely reflecting a read error. The V call is TRBV5-6, the J call TRBJ2-5, with D uncertain. The V gene lost 3 bases and the J gene lost 1 base, with 10 bases spanning the gap. This CDR3 is 14 amino acids long. Germline V lookup: CDR1 SGHDT, CDR2 YYEEEE. CDR3 residues: CASSWWALQETQYC. Here the CDR3 DNA reads TGTGCCAGCAGCTGGTGGGCCCTCCAAGAGACCCAGTACTGC.

The chain combines TRBV7-6 with TRBJ2-7; TRBD2 matches at 7 bases. The J call could be wrong; TRBJ2-1 is a better fit for the DNA end. This CDR3 spans 15 amino acids. Germline V gene data show CDR1 as SGHVS and CDR2 as FNYEAQ. DNA of the CDR3: TGTGCCAGCAGCTTAGCGCTTGGCGGGAGCGATGGGCAGTTCTTC. Residues: CASSLALGGSDGQFF.